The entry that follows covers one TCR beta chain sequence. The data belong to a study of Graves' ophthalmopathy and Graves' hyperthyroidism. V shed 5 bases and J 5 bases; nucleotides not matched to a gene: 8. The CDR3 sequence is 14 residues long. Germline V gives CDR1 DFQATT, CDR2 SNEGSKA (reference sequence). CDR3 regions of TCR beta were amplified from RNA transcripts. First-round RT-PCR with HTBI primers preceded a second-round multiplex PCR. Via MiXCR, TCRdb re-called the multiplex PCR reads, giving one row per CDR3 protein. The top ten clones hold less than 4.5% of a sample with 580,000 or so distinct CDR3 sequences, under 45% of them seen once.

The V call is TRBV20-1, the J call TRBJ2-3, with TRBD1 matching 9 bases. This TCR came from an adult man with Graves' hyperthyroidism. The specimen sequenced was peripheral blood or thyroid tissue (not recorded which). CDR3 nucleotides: TGCAGTGCTCCTGGACAGGGGCGTCAAGATACGCAGTATTTT. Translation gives CSAPGQGRQDTQYF.